One and the same sample provided the 27 T cell receptor beta chains below, sequenced in a study of CD8 T cells in ankylosing spondylitis. MiXCR was run by TCRdb on the 5' RACE reads, yielding one entry per CDR3 protein. Among about 210,000 distinct CDR3 sequences listed, approximately 8% were seen once. Sequencing input: blood, either unsorted or a sorted T cell fraction (not recorded which). The receptors were gathered from a female donor with ankylosing spondylitis or in good health (not recorded which).

This clonotype was observed many times. The chain is built from TRBV28 and TRBJ2-7; D unclear. The V and J ends lost 5 bases and 4 bases respectively, with 21 bases between them. In germline, CDR1 is MDHEN, CDR2 SYDVKM. The CDR3 length is 16 residues. The CDR3 is CASSPLEAVGSYEQYF. CDR3 bases: TGTGCCAGCAGTCCCCTCGAGGCGGTCGGGTCTTACGAGCAGTACTTC.

This clonotype has only a few counts. The chain combines TRBV7-6 with TRBJ2-1, with TRBD2 identical over 7 bases. There are 15 residues in the CDR3. Germline trimming cut 5 bases from V and 9 bases from J; bases unmatched to any gene: 13. Germline V gene lookup returns CDR1 SGHVS and CDR2 FNYEAQ. The CDR3 region has the DNA TGTGCCAGCAGCCTCCGGGACTACTCGATCGGTGAGCAGTTCTTC. Its translation: CASSLRDYSIGEQFF.

At least ten counts were recorded for this clonotype. The J gene is TRBJ2-7, the V gene TRBV6-6, with 7 bases lining up with TRBD2. With 0 bases clipped from V and 7 bases from J, the junction kept 12 bases outside the gene matches. The V gene's germline CDR1 is MNHNY and CDR2 SVGAGI (reference sequence). This CDR3 is 16 amino acids long. The CDR3 DNA is TGTGCCAGCAGTTACTCGAGCGGTAGCGGGTCTATGGAGCAGTACTTC. This gives the protein CASSYSSGSGSMEQYF.

This clonotype was picked up a small number of times. CDR3 protein: CASSRDRGSTTRETQYF. The CDR3 nucleotides are TGCGCCAGCAGTCGGGACAGGGGGTCGACTACCCGTGAGACCCAGTACTTC. The chain uses TRBV5-1 and TRBJ2-5; 11 bases map to TRBD1. The CDR3 is 17 residues long. V shed 5 bases, J shed 5 bases, and the junction held 14 bases outside the gene matches. Germline lookup yields CDR1 SGHRS and CDR2 YFSETQ.

This clonotype was detected only a few times. The CDR3 is CASSSGRAWETQYF. The DNA of the CDR3 is TGTGCCAGCAGCTCGGGCAGGGCCTGGGAGACCCAGTACTTC. The chain employs TRBV7-2 and TRBJ2-5; D may be TRBD1 (5 bases). From germline, CDR1 is SGHTA and CDR2 FQGNSA. The V end lost 4 bases, the J end lost 5 bases, and 14 bases lay between the germline ends. This CDR3 is 14 amino acids long. Complete variable domain (other parts from reference TRBV7-2 and TRBJ2-5): GAGVSQSPSNKVTEKGKDVELRCDPISGHTALYWYRQSLGQGLEFLIYFQGNSAPDKSGLPSDRFSAERTGGSVSTLTIQRTQQEDSAVYLCASSSGRAWETQYFGPGTRLLVL.

This clonotype was seen ten or more times. V and J are TRBV12-3 or TRBV12-4 and TRBJ2-3; the D is unclear. This CDR3 has 12 amino acids. Trimming stripped 2 bases from V and 4 bases from J, with 4 bases between. This chain's CDR3 is CASSLFPDTQYF. CDR3 coding DNA: TGTGCCAGCAGTTTATTCCCAGATACGCAGTATTTT.

This clonotype was detected many times. The chain carries TRBV6-2 or TRBV6-3 and TRBJ1-5, with TRBD1 matching over 9 bases. The length of the CDR3 is 15 residues. J gave up 6 bases and V 4 bases, and 7 bases lay outside the gene matches. The germline gives CDR1 MNHEY, CDR2 SVGEGT. The CDR3 reads CASSSGTGRAQPQHF. CDR3 coding DNA: TGTGCCAGCAGTTCCGGGACAGGGAGAGCTCAGCCCCAGCATTTT.

This clonotype was seen ten or more times. This CDR3 reads CASSLAGRGEQFF. The DNA for the CDR3 is TGCGCCAGCAGCTTGGCCGGGAGGGGGGAGCAGTTCTTC. The chain uses TRBV5-1 and TRBJ2-1; 8 nucleotides align to TRBD2. CDR3 length: 13 residues. Unmatched junction bases numbered 3, after V lost 0 bases and J lost 10 bases. Germline V gene data show CDR1 as SGHRS and CDR2 as YFSETQ.

The sample holds many counts of this clonotype. The CDR3 coding sequence is TGTGCCAGCAGCTTATATCGGACTCCGGCCCCCAAGCAGTACTTC. It specifies CASSLYRTPAPKQYF. The chain couples TRBV11-1 to TRBJ2-7, with a weak D call TRBD2 (5 bases). The germline gives CDR1 SGHAT, CDR2 FQDESV (reference sequence). The CDR3 is 15 residues long. With 2 bases removed from V and 8 bases from J, the gap between germline ends came to 19 bases. Based on the CDR3 plus reference TRBV11-1 and TRBJ2-7, the full variable domain is EAEVAQSPRYKITEKSQAVAFWCDPISGHATLYWYRQILGQGPELLVQFQDESVVDDSQLPKDRFSAERLKGVDSTLKIQPAELGDSAMYLCASSLYRTPAPKQYFGPGTRLTVT.

The genes are TRBV5-1 and TRBJ1-2; D perhaps matches TRBD1 (6 bases). Trimming shortened V by 1 base and J by 4 bases, and 20 bases separated the two germline ends. Germline V lookup: CDR1 SGHRS, CDR2 YFSETQ. There are 17 residues in the CDR3. The CDR3 is CASSLSPEDRRLYGYTF. As DNA, the CDR3 is TGCGCCAGCAGCTTGTCCCCAGAAGACAGGCGCCTCTATGGCTACACCTTC.

Concerning this clonotype itself: A much larger clone lies one base from this, so it may be a read error. V usage is TRBV7-8 and J usage is TRBJ2-7; TRBD1 might be the D (6 bases). CDR1 and CDR2 from the germline V gene are SGHVS and FQNEAQ. This CDR3 has 14 amino acids. The V and J ends lost 4 bases and 4 bases respectively, with 14 bases between them. CDR3 bases: TGTGCCAGCAGCTCTGGGGCAGGGGTGTACGAGCAGTACTTC. This codes for CASSSGAGVYEQYF. The variable domain in full, completed from reference TRBV7-8 and TRBJ2-7, reads GAGVSQSPRYKVAKRGQDVALRCDPISGHVSLFWYQQALGQGPEFLTYFQNEAQLDKSGLPSDRFFAERPEGSVSTLKIQRTQQEDSAVYLCASSSGAGVYEQYFGPGTRLTVT.

This clonotype has ten or more counts. The chain carries TRBV20-1 and TRBJ2-1, with TRBD2 identical over 8 bases. J was trimmed by 8 bases and V by 7 bases; bases with no gene match: 19. Germline V gene lookup returns CDR1 DFQATT and CDR2 SNEGSKA (reference sequence). There are 16 residues in the CDR3. For the CDR3, the DNA is TGCAGTGTTTCCTCGGGACTAGGTGAGCAACTCGATGAGCAGTTCTTC. It yields the protein CSVSSGLGEQLDEQFF.

This clonotype was observed many times. This sequence joins TRBV28 and TRBJ2-7; D may be TRBD1 (5 bases). This CDR3 spans 15 amino acids. Germline loops: CDR1 MDHEN, CDR2 SYDVKM. The V end was cut by 5 bases, the J end by 1 base, with 15 bases between. The CDR3 sequence is CASSQRTFSSYEQYF. CDR3 coding DNA: TGTGCCAGCAGTCAGAGGACATTTTCTTCCTACGAGCAGTACTTC. The complete variable domain, with remaining parts taken from reference TRBV28 and TRBJ2-7, reads DVKVTQSSRYLVKRTGEKVFLECVQDMDHENMFWYRQDPGLGLRLIYFSYDVKMKEKGDIPEGYSVSREKKERFSLILESASTNQTSMYLCASSQRTFSSYEQYFGPGTRLTVT.

The table lists this clonotype with a count of one. V is TRBV2 and J is TRBJ1-5; a weak D match, TRBD1 (5 bases). Trimming removed 6 bases at V and 1 base at J, with 16 bases between. CDR1 SNHLY and CDR2 FYNNEI come from the germline V gene. CDR3 size: 16 residues. CDR3 sequence reads: CASSPYPGTSNQPQHF. The CDR3 DNA is TGTGCCAGCAGCCCCTATCCGGGGACCAGCAATCAGCCCCAGCATTTT.

The sample holds many counts of this clonotype. This chain links TRBV24-1 with TRBJ2-1; 14 nucleotides match TRBD2. This CDR3 is built from 18 residues. V was clipped by 9 bases and J by 2 bases; unmatched bases: 11. The germline CDR1 and CDR2 sequences are KGHDR and SFDVKD. The CDR3 reads CATSSGTSGRSTYNEQFF. The CDR3 DNA reads as TGTGCCACCTCTTCGGGGACTAGCGGGAGATCCACCTACAATGAGCAGTTCTTC.

The V and J genes are TRBV28 and TRBJ1-1; 7 bases match TRBD1. This CDR3 comprises 14 residues. CDR1 and CDR2 (germline): MDHEN, SYDVKM. The trim removed 5 bases at V and 4 bases at J, leaving 7 bases unmatched. The CDR3 reads CASSHRGRGTEAFF. In DNA, the CDR3 is TGTGCCAGCAGTCACAGGGGAAGAGGCACTGAAGCTTTCTTT. The full variable domain, completed using reference TRBV28 and TRBJ1-1, is DVKVTQSSRYLVKRTGEKVFLECVQDMDHENMFWYRQDPGLGLRLIYFSYDVKMKEKGDIPEGYSVSREKKERFSLILESASTNQTSMYLCASSHRGRGTEAFFGQGTRLTVV.

As to this clonotype: The junction departs from germline at one end; a sequencing error may be responsible. V is TRBV7-9 and J is TRBJ1-3, with D tentatively TRBD1 (5 bases). The CDR3 totals 14 residues. Germline loops: CDR1 SEHNR, CDR2 FQNEAQ (reference sequence). CDR3 DNA: TGTACCAGCAGCTTAGCAGGGACTGGAAACACCATATATTTT. It yields the protein CTSSLAGTGNTIYF.

This clonotype was counted many times. The chain couples TRBV7-3 to TRBJ1-1; the D gene is possibly TRBD1 (6 bases). This CDR3 contains 17 residues. Germline CDR1 and CDR2: SGHTA and FQGTGA. V was trimmed by 0 bases and J by 3 bases, leaving 17 bases between them. The DNA of the CDR3 is TGTGCCAGCAGCTTAACCCCTCCAGGGCCAGGGGACACTGAAGCTTTCTTT. It is translated as CASSLTPPGPGDTEAFF.

The sample holds many counts of this clonotype. CDR3: CASRTGDHSNQPQHF. The CDR3 bases are TGTGCCAGCAGAACCGGTGACCATAGCAATCAGCCCCAGCATTTT. J is TRBJ1-5 and V is TRBV2; D unclear. V lost 6 bases, J lost 0 bases, and 12 bases lay in between. CDR1 is SNHLY and CDR2 is FYNNEI in the germline V gene. The CDR3 is made up of 15 amino acids.

At least ten counts were recorded for this clonotype. The chain uses TRBV20-1 and TRBJ2-7, with 7 bases identical to TRBD2. Losses at the gene ends were 6 bases for V and 4 bases for J; bases not matched to a gene: 9. The length of the CDR3 is 13 residues. Germline loops: CDR1 DFQATT, CDR2 SNEGSKA (reference sequence). The CDR3 protein is CSAIAGSWYEQYF. The CDR3 DNA reads TGCAGTGCAATAGCGGGTAGTTGGTACGAGCAGTACTTC.

This clonotype was found many times. The V and J genes are TRBV20-1 and TRBJ2-7; D ambiguous. The V gene's germline CDR1 is DFQATT and CDR2 SNEGSKA (reference sequence). This CDR3 is built from 13 residues. Trimming stripped 5 bases from V and 3 bases from J, with 14 bases between. For the CDR3, the DNA is TGCAGTGCTCCCCAGTTGGGCGGCTACGAGCAGTACTTC. Protein product: CSAPQLGGYEQYF.

This clonotype was observed a few times. The rearrangement uses TRBV5-5 and TRBJ1-5; possible D gene TRBD1, 5 bases. The CDR3 spans 14 residues. Trimming cost V 4 bases and J 3 bases, with 11 bases left between them. Germline V lookup: CDR1 SGHKS, CDR2 YYEKEE (reference sequence). CDR3 sequence: CASSVQVINQPQHF. As DNA, the CDR3 is TGTGCCAGCAGCGTACAGGTTATCAATCAGCCCCAGCATTTT.

This clonotype came up many times. Written as DNA, the CDR3 is TGTGCCAGCAGGACGGGCCTAGCCCCCGAGCAGTACTTC. As protein: CASRTGLAPEQYF. The V call is TRBV6-5, the J call TRBJ2-7; D is possibly TRBD2 (5 bases). Trimming cost V 6 bases and J 6 bases, with 15 bases left between them. The CDR3 consists of 13 residues. Germline-derived CDR1 and CDR2 are MNHEY and SVGAGI.

Only a few counts were recorded for this clonotype. This CDR3 is CASSRWGNEQFF. CDR3 DNA: TGTGCCAGCAGCCGATGGGGCAATGAGCAGTTCTTC. This chain connects TRBV14 to TRBJ2-1; D is undetermined. Trimming pared 4 bases from V and 6 bases from J, leaving 7 bases between. The CDR3 is 12 residues long. From germline, CDR1 is SGHDN and CDR2 FVKESK.

This chain connects TRBV2 to TRBJ2-3; a possible D gene is TRBD2 (5 bases). Germline CDR1 is SNHLY and CDR2 is FYNNEI. The CDR3 length is 14 residues. V shed 11 bases and J shed 3 bases, with 18 bases lying between them. The CDR3 loop is CASARGRGTDTQYF. The CDR3 DNA reads TGTGCCTCCGCCCGGGGTCGGGGTACAGATACGCAGTATTTT.

In this sample, this clonotype turned up many times. This chain connects TRBV6-2 or TRBV6-3 to TRBJ2-4; D is perhaps TRBD1 or TRBD2 (6 bases each). Germline loops: CDR1 MNHEY, CDR2 SVGEGT. V shed 2 bases and J shed 10 bases, with 18 bases lying between them. The CDR3 covers 15 residues. CDR3 amino acids: CASSYGWRGQGIQYF. The CDR3 nucleotides are TGTGCCAGCAGTTACGGATGGAGGGGCCAGGGGATTCAGTACTTC.

At least ten counts were recorded for this clonotype. The V and J genes are TRBV19 and TRBJ2-3, with no clear D. The length of the CDR3 is 12 residues. CDR1 and CDR2 from the germline V gene are LNHDA and SQIVND (reference sequence). With 5 bases removed from V and 1 base from J, the gap between germline ends came to 4 bases. CDR3 protein: CASSVGTDTQYF. CDR3 nucleotide sequence: TGTGCCAGTAGTGTGGGCACAGATACGCAGTATTTT.